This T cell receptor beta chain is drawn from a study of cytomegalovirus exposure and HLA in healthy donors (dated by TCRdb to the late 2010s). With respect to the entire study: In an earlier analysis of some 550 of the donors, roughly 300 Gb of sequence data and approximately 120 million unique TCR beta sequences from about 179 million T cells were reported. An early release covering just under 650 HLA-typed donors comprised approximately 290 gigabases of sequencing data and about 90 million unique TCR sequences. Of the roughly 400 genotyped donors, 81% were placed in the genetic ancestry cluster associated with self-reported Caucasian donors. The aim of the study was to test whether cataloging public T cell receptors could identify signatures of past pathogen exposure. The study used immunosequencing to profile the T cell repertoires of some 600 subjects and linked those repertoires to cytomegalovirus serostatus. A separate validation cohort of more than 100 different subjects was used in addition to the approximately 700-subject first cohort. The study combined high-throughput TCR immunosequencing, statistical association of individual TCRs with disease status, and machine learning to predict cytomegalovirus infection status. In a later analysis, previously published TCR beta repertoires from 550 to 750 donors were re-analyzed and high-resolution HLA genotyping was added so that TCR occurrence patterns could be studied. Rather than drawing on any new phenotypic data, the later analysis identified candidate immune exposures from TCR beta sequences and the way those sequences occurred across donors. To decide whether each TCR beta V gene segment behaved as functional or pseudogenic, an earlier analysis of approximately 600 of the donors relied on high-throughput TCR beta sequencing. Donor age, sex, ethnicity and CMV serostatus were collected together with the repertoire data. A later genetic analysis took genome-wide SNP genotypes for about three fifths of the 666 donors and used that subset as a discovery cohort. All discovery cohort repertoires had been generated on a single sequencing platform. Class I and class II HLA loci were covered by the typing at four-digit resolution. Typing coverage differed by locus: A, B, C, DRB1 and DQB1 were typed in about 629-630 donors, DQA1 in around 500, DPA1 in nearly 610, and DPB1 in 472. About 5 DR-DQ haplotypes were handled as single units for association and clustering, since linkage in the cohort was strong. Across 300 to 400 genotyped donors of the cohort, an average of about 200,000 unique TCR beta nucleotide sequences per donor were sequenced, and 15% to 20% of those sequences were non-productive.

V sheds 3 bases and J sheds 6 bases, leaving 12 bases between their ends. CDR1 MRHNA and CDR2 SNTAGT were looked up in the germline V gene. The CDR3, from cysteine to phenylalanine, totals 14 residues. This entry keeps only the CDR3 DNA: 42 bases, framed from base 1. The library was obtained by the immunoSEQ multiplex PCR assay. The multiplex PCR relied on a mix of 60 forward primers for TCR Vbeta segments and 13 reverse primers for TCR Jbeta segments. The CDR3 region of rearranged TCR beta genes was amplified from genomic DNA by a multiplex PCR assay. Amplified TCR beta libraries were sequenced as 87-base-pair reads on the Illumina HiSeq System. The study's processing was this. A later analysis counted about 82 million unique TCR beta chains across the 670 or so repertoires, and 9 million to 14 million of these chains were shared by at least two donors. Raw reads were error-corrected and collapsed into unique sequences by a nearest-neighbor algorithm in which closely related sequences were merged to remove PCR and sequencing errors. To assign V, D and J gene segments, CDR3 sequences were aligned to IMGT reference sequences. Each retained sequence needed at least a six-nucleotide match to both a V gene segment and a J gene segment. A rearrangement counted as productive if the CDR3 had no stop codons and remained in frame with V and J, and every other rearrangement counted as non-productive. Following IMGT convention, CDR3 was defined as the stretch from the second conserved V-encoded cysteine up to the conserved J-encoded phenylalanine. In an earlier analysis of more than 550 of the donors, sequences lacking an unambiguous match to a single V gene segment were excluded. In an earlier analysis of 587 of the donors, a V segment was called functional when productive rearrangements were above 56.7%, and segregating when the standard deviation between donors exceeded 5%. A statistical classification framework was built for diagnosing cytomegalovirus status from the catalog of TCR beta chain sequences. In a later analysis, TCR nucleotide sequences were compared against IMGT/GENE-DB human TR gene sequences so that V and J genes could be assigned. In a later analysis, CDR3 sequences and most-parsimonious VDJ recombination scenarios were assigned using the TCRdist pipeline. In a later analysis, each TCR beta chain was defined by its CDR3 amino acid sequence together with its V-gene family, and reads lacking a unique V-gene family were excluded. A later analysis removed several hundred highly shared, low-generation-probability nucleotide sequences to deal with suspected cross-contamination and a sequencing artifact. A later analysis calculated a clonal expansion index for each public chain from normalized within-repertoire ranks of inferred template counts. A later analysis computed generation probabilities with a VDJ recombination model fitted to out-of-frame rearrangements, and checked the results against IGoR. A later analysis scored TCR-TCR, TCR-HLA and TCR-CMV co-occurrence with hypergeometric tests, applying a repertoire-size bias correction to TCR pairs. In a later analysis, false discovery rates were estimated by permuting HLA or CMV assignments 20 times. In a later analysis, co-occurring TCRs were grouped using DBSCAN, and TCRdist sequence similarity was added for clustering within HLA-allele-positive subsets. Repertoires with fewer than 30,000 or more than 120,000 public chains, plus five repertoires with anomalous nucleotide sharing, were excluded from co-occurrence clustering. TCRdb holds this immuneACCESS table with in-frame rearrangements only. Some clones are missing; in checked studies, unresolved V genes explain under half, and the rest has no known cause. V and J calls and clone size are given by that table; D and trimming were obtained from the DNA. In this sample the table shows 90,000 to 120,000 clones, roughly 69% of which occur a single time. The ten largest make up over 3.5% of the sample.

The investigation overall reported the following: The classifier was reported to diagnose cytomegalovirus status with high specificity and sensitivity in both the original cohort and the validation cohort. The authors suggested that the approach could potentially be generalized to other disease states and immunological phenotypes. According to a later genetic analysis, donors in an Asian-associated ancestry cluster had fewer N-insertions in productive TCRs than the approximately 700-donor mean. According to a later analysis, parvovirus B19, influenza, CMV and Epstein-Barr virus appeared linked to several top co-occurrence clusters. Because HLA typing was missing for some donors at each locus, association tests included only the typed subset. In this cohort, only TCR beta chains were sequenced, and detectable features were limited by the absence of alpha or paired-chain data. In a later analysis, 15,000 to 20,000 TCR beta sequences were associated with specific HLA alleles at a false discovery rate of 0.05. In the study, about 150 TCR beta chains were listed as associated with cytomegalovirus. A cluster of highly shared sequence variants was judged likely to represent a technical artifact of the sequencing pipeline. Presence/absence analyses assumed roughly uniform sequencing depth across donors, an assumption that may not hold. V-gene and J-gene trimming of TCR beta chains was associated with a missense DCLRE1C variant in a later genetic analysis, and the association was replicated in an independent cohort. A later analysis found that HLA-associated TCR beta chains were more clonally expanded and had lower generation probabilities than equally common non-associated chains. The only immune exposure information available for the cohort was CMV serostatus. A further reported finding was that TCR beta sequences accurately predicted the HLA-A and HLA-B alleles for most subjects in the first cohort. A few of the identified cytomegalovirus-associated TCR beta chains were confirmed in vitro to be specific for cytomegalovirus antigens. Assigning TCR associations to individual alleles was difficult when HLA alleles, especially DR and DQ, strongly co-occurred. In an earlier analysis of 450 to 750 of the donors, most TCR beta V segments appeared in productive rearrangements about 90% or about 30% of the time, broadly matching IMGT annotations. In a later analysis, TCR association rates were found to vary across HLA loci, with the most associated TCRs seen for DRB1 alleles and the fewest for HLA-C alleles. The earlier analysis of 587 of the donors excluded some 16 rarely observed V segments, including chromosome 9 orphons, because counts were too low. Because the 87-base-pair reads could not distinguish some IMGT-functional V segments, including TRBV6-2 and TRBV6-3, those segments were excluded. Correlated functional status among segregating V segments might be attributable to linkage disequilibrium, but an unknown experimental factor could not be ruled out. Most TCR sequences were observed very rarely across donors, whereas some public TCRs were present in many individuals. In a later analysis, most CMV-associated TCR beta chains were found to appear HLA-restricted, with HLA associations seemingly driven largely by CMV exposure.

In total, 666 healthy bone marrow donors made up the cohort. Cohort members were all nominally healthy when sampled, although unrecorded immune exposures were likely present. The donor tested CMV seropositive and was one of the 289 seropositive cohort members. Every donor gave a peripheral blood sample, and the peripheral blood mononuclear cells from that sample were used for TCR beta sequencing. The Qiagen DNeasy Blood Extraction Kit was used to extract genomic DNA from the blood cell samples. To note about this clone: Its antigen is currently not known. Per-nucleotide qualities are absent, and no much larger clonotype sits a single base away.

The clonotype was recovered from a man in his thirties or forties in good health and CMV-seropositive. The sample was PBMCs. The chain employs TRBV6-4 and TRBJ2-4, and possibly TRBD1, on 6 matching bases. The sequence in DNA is TGTGCCAGCAGTGATGCACGAGGGGGAAACATTCAGTACTTC. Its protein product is CASSDARGGNIQYF.